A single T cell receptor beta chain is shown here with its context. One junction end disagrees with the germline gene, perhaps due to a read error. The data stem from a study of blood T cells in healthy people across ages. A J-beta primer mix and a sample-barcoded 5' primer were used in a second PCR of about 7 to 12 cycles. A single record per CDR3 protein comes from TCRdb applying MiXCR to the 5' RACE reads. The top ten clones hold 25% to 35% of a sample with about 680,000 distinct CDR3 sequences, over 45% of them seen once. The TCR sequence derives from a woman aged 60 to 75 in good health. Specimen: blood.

The CDR3, as DNA: TGTGCCAGCAACCAAGAGGGGGGGGGACAAGAGACCCAGTACTTC. Its translation is CASNQEGGGQETQYF. V is TRBV4-2 and J is TRBJ2-5; tentative D call: TRBD2 (7 bases). There are 15 residues in the CDR3. Germline V gene lookup returns CDR1 LGHNA and CDR2 YNFKEQ.